The 12 T cell receptor beta chains below all came from one sample that was sequenced in a study of T cells of healthy individuals. A single record per CDR3 protein comes from TCRdb applying MiXCR to the 5' RACE reads. There are 60,000 to 70,000 distinct CDR3 sequences in the sample; under 20% occur only once, and approximately 4.6% lies in the top ten. The origin of the receptors is a human donor in good health.

The chain uses TRBV6-2 or TRBV6-3 and TRBJ2-4; D is uncertain. Germline CDR1 MNHEY, CDR2 SVGEGT. The CDR3 has 15 amino acids. Trimming removed 0 bases at V and 2 bases at J, with 8 bases between. The CDR3 sequence is CASSYSEHTKNIQYF. The CDR3 nucleotides are TGTGCCAGCAGTTACTCGGAGCATACCAAAAACATTCAGTACTTC.

This clonotype has only a few counts. The gene calls are TRBV7-3 and TRBJ2-5; TRBD2 might be the D (6 bases). Germline CDR1 and CDR2: SGHTA and FQGTGA. Trimming left V 5 bases short and J 4 bases short, with 11 bases between. The CDR3 loop spans 13 amino acids. The CDR3 is CASSGGVGETQYF. In DNA, the CDR3 is TGTGCCAGCAGCGGAGGGGTCGGAGAGACCCAGTACTTC.

This chain uses TRBV11-2 with TRBJ1-1; D is ambiguous. Per the germline V gene, CDR1 is SGHAT and CDR2 is FQNNGV. The length of the CDR3 is 13 residues. Trimming removed 5 bases at V and 0 bases at J, with 7 bases between. The CDR3 DNA follows: TGTGCCAGCAGCCTCCAAATGAACACTGAAGCTTTCTTT. It encodes CASSLQMNTEAFF.

In this sample, this clonotype turned up many times. The V call is TRBV4-3, the J call TRBJ1-6, with D unclear. Trimming left V 2 bases short and J 2 bases short, with 7 bases between. CDR1 and CDR2 from the germline V gene are LGHNA and YSLEER. The length of the CDR3 is 15 residues. CDR3 residues: CASSQQRTYNSPLHF. CDR3 bases: TGCGCCAGCAGCCAACAGAGGACCTATAATTCACCCCTCCACTTT.

In this sample, this clonotype turned up a few times. The chain couples TRBV7-2 to TRBJ2-3; D is unresolved. Germline V CDR1 and CDR2: SGHTA, FQGNSA. V dropped 4 bases and J dropped 0 bases, with 11 bases sitting between them. The CDR3 is 15 residues long. Here the CDR3 reads CASSYRPTSTDTQYF. The CDR3 nucleotides read TGTGCCAGCAGCTATAGACCCACTAGCACAGATACGCAGTATTTT.

The V gene is TRBV28, the J gene TRBJ2-2; 14 nucleotides align to TRBD2. Germline V gene data show CDR1 as MDHEN and CDR2 as SYDVKM. After removal of 3 bases from V and 0 bases from J, the junction contained 12 bases not matched to a gene. This CDR3 comprises 21 residues. CDR3 in amino acids: CASSFPLTSGGALPNTGELFF. The CDR3 DNA follows: TGTGCCAGCAGTTTCCCCTTGACTAGCGGGGGGGCTCTCCCGAACACCGGGGAGCTGTTTTTT.

The chain has TRBV7-2 and TRBJ2-7; perhaps TRBD1 as D (6 bases). Looked up from germline, CDR1 is SGHTA and CDR2 is FQGNSA. The CDR3 contains 15 residues. Deletions cut 4 bases from V and 2 bases from J, with 15 bases between. CDR3 region: CASSSSGTNAYEQYF. The CDR3 region has the DNA TGTGCCAGCAGCTCTTCCGGGACAAACGCCTACGAGCAGTACTTC.

In this sample, this clonotype turned up a few times. The V and J genes are TRBV4-2 and TRBJ2-3, with TRBD2 identical over 8 bases. The CDR3 runs 16 residues. Germline V gene lookup returns CDR1 LGHNA and CDR2 YNFKEQ. The J segment lost 5 bases and the V segment lost 0 bases, leaving 7 bases of the junction unmatched. CDR3: CASSQESGGQLDTQYF. CDR3 DNA: TGTGCCAGCAGCCAAGAGTCGGGGGGGCAGCTAGATACGCAGTATTTT.

This clonotype was counted a few times. The chain combines TRBV4-1 with TRBJ1-1; TRBD1 agrees at 9 bases. Looked up from germline, CDR1 is MGHRA and CDR2 is YSYEKL. V gave up 6 bases and J gave up 1 base; unmatched junction bases: 6. This CDR3 contains 15 residues. The CDR3 is CASRLGQGTNTEAFF. CDR3 nucleotides: TGCGCCAGCAGACTTGGACAGGGGACGAACACTGAAGCTTTCTTT.

The chain couples TRBV20-1 to TRBJ1-5, with a possible D match to TRBD1 (5 bases). Looked up from germline, CDR1 is DFQATT and CDR2 is SNEGSKA (reference sequence). V gave up 3 bases and J gave up 0 bases, with 15 bases separating them. The CDR3 runs 16 residues. CDR3 amino acids: CSASLGPLLSNQPQHF. Written as DNA, the CDR3 is TGCAGTGCTAGTTTGGGACCACTCCTTAGCAATCAGCCCCAGCATTTT.

V usage is TRBV9 and J usage is TRBJ2-2; no clear D. CDR3 size: 14 residues. V was shortened by 0 bases and J by 6 bases, with 9 bases between the two germline ends. Germline-derived CDR1 and CDR2 are SGDLS and YYNGEE. In DNA, the CDR3 is TGTGCCAGCAGCGTAGTTCCGGAGCCCGGGGAGCTGTTTTTT. Translated, it gives CASSVVPEPGELFF.

This clonotype was detected ten times or more. The chain is built from TRBV7-9 and TRBJ2-1; the D is unclear. The germline gives CDR1 SEHNR, CDR2 FQNEAQ (reference sequence). The CDR3 has 11 amino acids. V was clipped by 2 bases and J by 6 bases, with 2 bases between them. CDR3 nucleotide sequence: TGTGCCAGCAGCTTATCCAATGAGCAGTTCTTC. Its protein product is CASSLSNEQFF. Combining the CDR3 with reference TRBV7-9 and TRBJ2-1 gives the whole variable domain DTGVSQNPRHKITKRGQNVTFRCDPISEHNRLYWYRQTLGQGPEFLTYFQNEAQLEKSRLLSDRFSAERPKGSFSTLEIQRTEQGDSAMYLCASSLSNEQFFGPGTRLTVL.